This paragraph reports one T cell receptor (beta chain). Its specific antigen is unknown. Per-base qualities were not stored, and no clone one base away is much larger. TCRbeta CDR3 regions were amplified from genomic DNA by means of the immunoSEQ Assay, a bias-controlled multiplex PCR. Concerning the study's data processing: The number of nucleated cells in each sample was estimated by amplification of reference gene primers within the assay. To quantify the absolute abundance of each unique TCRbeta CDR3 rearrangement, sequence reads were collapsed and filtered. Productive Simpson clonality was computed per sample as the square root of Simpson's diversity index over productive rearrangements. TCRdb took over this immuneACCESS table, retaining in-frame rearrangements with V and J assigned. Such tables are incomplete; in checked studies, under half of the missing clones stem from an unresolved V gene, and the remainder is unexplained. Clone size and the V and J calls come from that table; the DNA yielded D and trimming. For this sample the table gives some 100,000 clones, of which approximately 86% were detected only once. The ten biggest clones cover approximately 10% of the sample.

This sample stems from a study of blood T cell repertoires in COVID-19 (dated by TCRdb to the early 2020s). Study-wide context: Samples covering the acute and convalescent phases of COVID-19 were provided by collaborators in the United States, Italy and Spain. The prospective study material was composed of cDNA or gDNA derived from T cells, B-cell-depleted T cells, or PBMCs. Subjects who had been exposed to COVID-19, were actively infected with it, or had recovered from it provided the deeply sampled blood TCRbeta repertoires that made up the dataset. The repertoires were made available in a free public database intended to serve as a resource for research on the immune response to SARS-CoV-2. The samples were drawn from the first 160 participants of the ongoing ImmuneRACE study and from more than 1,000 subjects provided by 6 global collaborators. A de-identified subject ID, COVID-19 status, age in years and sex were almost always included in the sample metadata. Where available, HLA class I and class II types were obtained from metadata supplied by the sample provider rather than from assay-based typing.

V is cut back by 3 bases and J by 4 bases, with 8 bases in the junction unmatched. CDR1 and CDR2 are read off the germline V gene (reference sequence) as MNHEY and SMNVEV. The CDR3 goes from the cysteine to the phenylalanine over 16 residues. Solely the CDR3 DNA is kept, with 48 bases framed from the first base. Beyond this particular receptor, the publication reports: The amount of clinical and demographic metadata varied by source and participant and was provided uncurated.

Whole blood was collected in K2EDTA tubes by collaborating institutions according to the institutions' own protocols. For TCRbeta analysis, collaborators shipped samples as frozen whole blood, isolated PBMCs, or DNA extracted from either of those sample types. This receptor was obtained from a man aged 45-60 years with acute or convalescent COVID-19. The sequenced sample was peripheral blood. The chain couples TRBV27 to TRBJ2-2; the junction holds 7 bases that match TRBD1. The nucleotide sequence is TGTGCCAGCAGTTTTATGACAGGGACGCGCACCGGGGAGCTGTTTTTT. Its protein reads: CASSFMTGTRTGELFF.